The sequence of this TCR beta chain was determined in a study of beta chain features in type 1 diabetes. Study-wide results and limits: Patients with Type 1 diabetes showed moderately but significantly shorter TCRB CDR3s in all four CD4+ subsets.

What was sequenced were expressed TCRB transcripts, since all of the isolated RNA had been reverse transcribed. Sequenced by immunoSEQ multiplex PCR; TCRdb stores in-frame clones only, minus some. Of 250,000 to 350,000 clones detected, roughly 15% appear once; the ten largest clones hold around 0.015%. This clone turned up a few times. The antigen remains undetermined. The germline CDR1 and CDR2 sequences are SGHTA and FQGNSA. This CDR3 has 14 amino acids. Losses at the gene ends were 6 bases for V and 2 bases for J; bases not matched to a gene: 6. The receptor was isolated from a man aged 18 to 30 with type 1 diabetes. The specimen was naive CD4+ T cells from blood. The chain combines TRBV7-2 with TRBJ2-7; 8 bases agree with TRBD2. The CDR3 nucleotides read TGTGCCAGCAGGTCGGGGGGGAGCACCTACGAGCAGTACTTC. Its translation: CASRSGGSTYEQYF. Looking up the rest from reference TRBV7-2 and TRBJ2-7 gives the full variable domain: GAGVSQSPSNKVTEKGKDVELRCDPISGHTALYWYRQSLGQGLEFLIYFQGNSAPDKSGLPSDRFSAERTGGSVSTLTIQRTQQEDSAVYLCASRSGGSTYEQYFGPGTRLTVT.